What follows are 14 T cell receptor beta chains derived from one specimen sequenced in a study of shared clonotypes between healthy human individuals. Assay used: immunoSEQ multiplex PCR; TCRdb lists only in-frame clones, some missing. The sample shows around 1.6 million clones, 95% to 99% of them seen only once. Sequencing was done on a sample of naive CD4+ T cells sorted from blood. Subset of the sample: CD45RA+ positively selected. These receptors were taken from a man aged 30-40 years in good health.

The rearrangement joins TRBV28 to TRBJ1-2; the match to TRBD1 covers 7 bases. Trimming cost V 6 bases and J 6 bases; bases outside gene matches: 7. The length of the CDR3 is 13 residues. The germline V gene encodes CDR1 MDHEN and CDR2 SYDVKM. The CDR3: CASRPTGKHGYTF. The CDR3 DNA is TGTGCCAGCAGACCGACAGGGAAGCATGGCTACACCTTC.

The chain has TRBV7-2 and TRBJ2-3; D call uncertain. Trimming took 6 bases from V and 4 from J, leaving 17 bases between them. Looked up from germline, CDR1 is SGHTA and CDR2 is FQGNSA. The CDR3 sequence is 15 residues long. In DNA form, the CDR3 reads TGTGCCAGCAGAGCCTTTTGGCAGGCCCCAGATACGCAGTATTTT. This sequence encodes CASRAFWQAPDTQYF.

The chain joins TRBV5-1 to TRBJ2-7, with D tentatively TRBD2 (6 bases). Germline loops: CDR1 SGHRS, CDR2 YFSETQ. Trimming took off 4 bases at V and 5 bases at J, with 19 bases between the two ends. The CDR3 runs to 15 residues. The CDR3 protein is CASSLGGTSPHEQYF. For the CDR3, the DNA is TGCGCCAGCAGCCTTGGGGGGACTTCCCCCCACGAGCAGTACTTC.

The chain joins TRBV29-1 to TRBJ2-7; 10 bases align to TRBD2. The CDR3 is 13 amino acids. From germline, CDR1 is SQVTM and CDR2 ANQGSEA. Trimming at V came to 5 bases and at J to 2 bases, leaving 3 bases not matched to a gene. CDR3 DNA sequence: TGCAGCGTTAAAGCGGGAGGGACCTACGAGCAGTACTTC. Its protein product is CSVKAGGTYEQYF.

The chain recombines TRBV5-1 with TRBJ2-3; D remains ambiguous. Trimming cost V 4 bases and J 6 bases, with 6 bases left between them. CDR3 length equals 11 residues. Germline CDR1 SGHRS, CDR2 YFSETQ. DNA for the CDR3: TGCGCCAGCAGCGAGGAGGATACGCAGTATTTT. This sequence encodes CASSEEDTQYF.

The CDR3 sequence: CASSSEPNTEAFF. The CDR3 bases are TGTGCCAGCAGTTCTGAACCGAACACTGAAGCTTTCTTT. The V and J genes are TRBV2 and TRBJ1-1; D remains ambiguous. V shed 5 bases and J shed 1 base, with 8 bases lying between them. Germline V CDR1 and CDR2: SNHLY, FYNNEI. The CDR3 runs to 13 residues.

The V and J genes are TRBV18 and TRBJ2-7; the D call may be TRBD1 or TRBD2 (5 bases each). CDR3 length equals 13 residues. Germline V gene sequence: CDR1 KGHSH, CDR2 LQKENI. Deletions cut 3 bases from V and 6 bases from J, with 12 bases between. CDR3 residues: CASSPLRGAEQYF. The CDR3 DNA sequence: TGTGCCAGCTCACCCCTCCGGGGCGCCGAGCAGTACTTC.

CDR3 in amino acids: CASSLRWGSDTQYF. Written as DNA, the CDR3 is TGTGCCAGCAGCCTCAGGTGGGGTTCAGATACGCAGTATTTT. The J gene is TRBJ2-3, the V gene TRBV14; D is unclear. CDR3 length equals 14 residues. Per germline, CDR1 SGHDN and CDR2 FVKESK. Trimming removed 4 bases at V and 4 bases at J, with 12 bases between.

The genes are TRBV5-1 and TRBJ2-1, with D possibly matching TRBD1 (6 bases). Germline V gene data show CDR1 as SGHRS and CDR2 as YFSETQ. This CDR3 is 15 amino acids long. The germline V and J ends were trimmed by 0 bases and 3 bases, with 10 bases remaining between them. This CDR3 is CASSLGDRSYNEQFF. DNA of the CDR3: TGCGCCAGCAGCTTGGGCGACAGGAGCTACAATGAGCAGTTCTTC.

Written as DNA, the CDR3 is TGTGCCAGTAGTTCATCTCGACTAGCGATAAGCACAGATACGCAGTATTTT. Its protein is CASSSSRLAISTDTQYF. This sequence joins TRBV19 and TRBJ2-3, with 8 positions matching TRBD2. The V gene end was trimmed by 5 bases and the J gene end by 0 bases; junction bases not matched to a gene: 10. CDR1 is LNHDA and CDR2 is SQIVND in the germline V gene (reference sequence). The CDR3 is 17 amino acids.

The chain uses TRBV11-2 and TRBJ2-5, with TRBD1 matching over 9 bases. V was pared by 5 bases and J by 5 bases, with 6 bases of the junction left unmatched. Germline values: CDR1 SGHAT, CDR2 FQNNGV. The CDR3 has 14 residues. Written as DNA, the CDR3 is TGTGCCAGCAGCACCTACAGGGGGCTGGAGACCCAGTACTTC. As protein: CASSTYRGLETQYF. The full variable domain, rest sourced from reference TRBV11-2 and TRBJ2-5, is EAGVAQSPRYKIIEKRQSVAFWCNPISGHATLYWYQQILGQGPKLLIQFQNNGVVDDSQLPKDRFSAERLKGVDSTLKIQPAKLEDSAVYLCASSTYRGLETQYFGPGTRLLVL.

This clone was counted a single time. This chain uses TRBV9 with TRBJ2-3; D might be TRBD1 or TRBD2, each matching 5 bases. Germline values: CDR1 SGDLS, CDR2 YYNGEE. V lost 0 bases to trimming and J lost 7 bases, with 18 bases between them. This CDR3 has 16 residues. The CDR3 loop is CASSVEPNQGANTQYF. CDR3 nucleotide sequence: TGTGCCAGCAGCGTAGAGCCTAACCAGGGAGCCAATACGCAGTATTTT.

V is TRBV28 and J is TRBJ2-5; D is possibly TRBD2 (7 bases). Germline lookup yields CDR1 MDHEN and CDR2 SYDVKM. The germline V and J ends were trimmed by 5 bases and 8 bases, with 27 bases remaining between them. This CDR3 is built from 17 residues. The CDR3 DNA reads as TGTGCCAGCAGTCCTCAGGGGAGGGGGAACCCCTCTGCTACCCAGTACTTC. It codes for CASSPQGRGNPSATQYF.

CDR3 nucleotide sequence: TGTGCCAGCAGCTTAGTTGGACTAACAGCCGGGAACACCGGGGAGCTGTTTTTT. Its translation is CASSLVGLTAGNTGELFF. The chain joins TRBV7-2 to TRBJ2-2; D may be TRBD2 (6 bases). Germline V gene data show CDR1 as SGHTA and CDR2 as FQGNSA. The CDR3 is 18 residues long. With 1 base removed from V and 1 base from J, the gap between germline ends came to 16 bases.